The clone carrying this TCR beta chain has ten or more counts. This sample was taken from a study of tumor-infiltrating lymphocytes in oesophageal squamous cell carcinoma. From the PCR reads, TCRdb called clonotypes with MiXCR, one entry per CDR3 protein. The profile shows 20,000 or so distinct CDR3 sequences, around 34% of them singletons. The CDR3 extends over 15 amino acids. From germline, CDR1 is LNHDA and CDR2 SQIVND (reference sequence). V was trimmed by 7 bases and J by 0 bases, leaving 15 bases between them. V and J are TRBV19 and TRBJ1-1; D possibly corresponds to TRBD1 (6 bases). The receptor's source is a female donor with esophageal squamous cell carcinoma. The sequenced sample consisted of esophageal tumor tissue. The CDR3 sequence is CASTFMGAMNTEAFF. The CDR3 nucleotides read TGTGCCAGTACATTCATGGGGGCGATGAACACTGAAGCTTTCTTT.